These T cell receptor beta chains were read from a single sample in a study of blood T cell repertoires in COVID-19. Produced via immunoSEQ multiplex PCR; TCRdb's table is partial and in-frame only. There are about 60,000 clones in the sample; around four fifths occur only once, and roughly a tenth lies in the top ten. Sequenced input: peripheral blood. The receptors come from a man aged 30 to 39 with COVID-19, enrolled during active disease. Both conserved end residues are part of each CDR3. A D gene is named only where the DNA matches it firmly. The size field is filled for only some rows; it gives once, few, many or a size class.

>NA|TRBV24-1|TRBJ2-2|NA
TGTGCCACCAGTAGGGGGAGGGCCAACACCGGGGAGCTGTTTTTT
CATSRGRANTGELFF
>NA|TRBV7-2|TRBJ2-6|NA
TGTGCCAGCAGCCCAACAGGGTTGTCTGGGGCCAACGTCCTGACTTTC
CASSPTGLSGANVLTF
>NA|TRBV2|TRBJ1-6|NA
TGTGCCAGCAGCGGAGAGAGTGGTTCCTATAATTCACCCCTCCACTTT
CASSGESGSYNSPLHF
>NA|TRBV7-9|TRBJ2-7|once
TGTGCCAGCAGCTTCCCCCAGAGTAGCGGTTTGAGCGAGCAGTACTTC
CASSFPQSSGLSEQYF
>TRBD2|TRBV6-4|TRBJ2-1|NA
TGTGCCAGCAGTGAGGGACTAGCGGGAGACAATGAGCAGTTCTTC
CASSEGLAGDNEQFF
>TRBD1|TRBV5-1|TRBJ1-3|medium-sized
TGCGCCAGCAGCGCAGGGGGCAGTGGAAACACCATATATTTT
CASSAGGSGNTIYF
>TRBD1|TRBV30|TRBJ1-5|NA
TGTGCCTGGAACAGGGGATACAATCAGCCCCAGCATTTT
CAWNRGYNQPQHF
>TRBD2|TRBV4-2|TRBJ2-7|NA
TGTGCCAGCAGCCAAGAGCAGCGGGAGGTCGAGCAGTACTTC
CASSQEQREVEQYF
>TRBD1|TRBV28|TRBJ2-7|NA
TGTGCCAGCGGACCAGACAGGGGATACTACGAGCAGTACTTC
CASGPDRGYYEQYF
>TRBD1|TRBV29-1|TRBJ2-7|NA
TGCAGCGACGCACGGTGGACAGGGATGGGCTACGAGCAGTACTTC
CSDARWTGMGYEQYF
>NA|TRBV5-1|TRBJ1-1|once
TGCGCCAGCAGCCCCGGGACTGCGAACACTGAAGCTTTCTTT
CASSPGTANTEAFF
>NA|TRBV6-1|TRBJ1-1|NA
TGTGCCAGCAGTCCCCTCAAGGGGGGGCTAACTGAAGCTTTCTTT
CASSPLKGGLTEAFF
>TRBD1|TRBV30|TRBJ1-5|NA
TGTGCCTGGAGCAGCGGACAGGGTGCACAGCAGCCCCAGCATTTT
CAWSSGQGAQQPQHF
>NA|TRBV3-1/TRBV3-2|TRBJ2-1|NA
TGTGCCAGCAGCCCCCGCGGGAACTACAATGAGCAGTTCTTC
CASSPRGNYNEQFF
>TRBD1|TRBV19|TRBJ1-1|NA
TGTGCCAGTAGTATAGGGGACAGGGGAGGGAACACTGAAGCTTTCTTT
CASSIGDRGGNTEAFF
>TRBD1|TRBV28|TRBJ1-2|NA
TGTGCCAGCAGTCCAGGGTCGAACAGGGGGCGGTTTGGCTACACCTTC
CASSPGSNRGRFGYTF
>NA|TRBV2|TRBJ2-1|NA
TGTGCCAGCAGTGTTTCCCAGGGCTCCTACAATGAGCAGTTCTTC
CASSVSQGSYNEQFF
>NA|TRBV28|TRBJ2-7|NA
TGTGCCAGCAGTTCCCCCGGGCGAGCGGTCTACGAGCAGTACTTC
CASSSPGRAVYEQYF
>NA|TRBV24-1|TRBJ1-5|few
TGTGCCACCAGTGATGACTATCAGCCCCAGCATTTT
CATSDDYQPQHF
>TRBD2|TRBV5-3|TRBJ2-7|NA
TGTGCCAGAAGCTTGTGGAGGGAGGGCCTCTACGAGCAGTACTTC
CARSLWREGLYEQYF
>NA|TRBV6-4|TRBJ2-2|few
TGTGCCAGCAGTGGAGCGGAGAACACCGGGGAGCTGTTTTTT
CASSGAENTGELFF
>NA|TRBV6-5|TRBJ2-5|once
TGTGCCAGCAGTTACTCGAGGCTCCAAGAGACCCAGTACTTC
CASSYSRLQETQYF
>TRBD1|TRBV28|TRBJ2-7|NA
TGTGCCAGCAGTCCCGGACAGGGGGGCGAGCAGTACTTC
CASSPGQGGEQYF
>TRBD1|TRBV6-5|TRBJ1-5|NA
TGTGCCAGCAGGGACAGGGGTCAGCCCCAGCATTTT
CASRDRGQPQHF
>NA|TRBV27|TRBJ2-1|NA
TGTGCCAGCAGTTCCTTGACAGGAAAGTGGTATGAGCAGTTCTTC
CASSSLTGKWYEQFF
>NA|TRBV24-1|TRBJ2-1|NA
TGTGCCACCAGTGATCGGGGGAGATCGGCGGGCGTTGAGCAGTTCTTC
CATSDRGRSAGVEQFF
>NA|TRBV4-1|TRBJ1-5|few
TGCGCCAGCAGCCAAGCGGGTAGCAATCAGCCCCAGCATTTT
CASSQAGSNQPQHF
>TRBD1|TRBV30|TRBJ1-2|once
TGTGCCTGGAGAGACAGGGCCAACTATGGCTACACCTTC
CAWRDRANYGYTF
>NA|TRBV28|TRBJ1-2|few
TGTGCCAGCAGTTTATTAGTTCAGGGTGGCTACACCTTC
CASSLLVQGGYTF
>NA|TRBV10-3|TRBJ2-7|NA
TGTGCCATCAGTGAGTCTCAGGCGGGGTTGCCGGACGAGCAGTACTTC
CAISESQAGLPDEQYF
>TRBD2|TRBV24-1|TRBJ2-3|NA
TGTGCCACCAGTGCCCTACTAGCGGGAGGAACCGCAGATACGCAGTATTTT
CATSALLAGGTADTQYF
>NA|TRBV12-3/TRBV12-4|TRBJ1-3|NA
TGTGCCAGCAGGGGACAAAGAAACACCATATATTTT
CASRGQRNTIYF
>TRBD1|TRBV27|TRBJ2-7|NA
TGTGCCAGCACCCAGGGGGTGGGAGAGCAGTACTTC
CASTQGVGEQYF
>NA|TRBV7-2|TRBJ1-3|NA
TGTGCCAGCAGCGACGACATTGGGCCTGGAAACACCATATATTTT
CASSDDIGPGNTIYF
>TRBD1|TRBV19|TRBJ2-5|few
TGTGCCAGTAGTATAGGTTCCGGGACAGCTCAAGAGACCCAGTACTTC
CASSIGSGTAQETQYF
>NA|TRBV30|TRBJ1-4|once
TGTGCCTGGAGTGTAACGGGGACTAATGAAAAACTGTTTTTT
CAWSVTGTNEKLFF
>TRBD2|TRBV6-6|TRBJ2-3|NA
TGTGCCAGCAGACGGACTAGCGGCACAGATACGCAGTATTTT
CASRRTSGTDTQYF
>NA|TRBV28|TRBJ1-6|NA
TGTGCCAGCAGTCCCGGGACACCCTATAATTCACCCCTCCACTTT
CASSPGTPYNSPLHF
>NA|TRBV19|TRBJ1-1|NA
TGTGCCAGTAGTATAGCCCTACGGGGGGGAGCTTTCTTT
CASSIALRGGAFF
>TRBD2|TRBV27|TRBJ2-7|NA
TGTGCCAGCAGTTTCGCTAGCGGGAACTCCTACGAGCAGTACTTC
CASSFASGNSYEQYF
>NA|TRBV7-3|TRBJ2-1|once
TGTGCCAGCAGCCCTGGTGAGTACAATGAGCAGTTCTTC
CASSPGEYNEQFF
>NA|TRBV27|TRBJ2-7|few
TGTGCCAGCATGGGAGACGCCCGAGGAACCTACGAGCAGTACTTC
CASMGDARGTYEQYF
>NA|TRBV30|TRBJ1-2|few
TGTGCCTGGAGACAGGGCTATGGCTACACCTTC
CAWRQGYGYTF
>NA|TRBV2|TRBJ2-1|many
TGTGCCAGCATCGACGCCCAACAGGCCCGACAGTTCTTC
CASIDAQQARQFF
>TRBD1|TRBV7-3|TRBJ1-1|few
TGTGCCAGCAGCAGACAGGGGGGACGGACTGAAGCTTTCTTT
CASSRQGGRTEAFF
>NA|TRBV6-5|TRBJ2-3|few
TGTGCCAGCAGTTACGGCCCACCAGATACGCAGTATTTT
CASSYGPPDTQYF
>NA|TRBV6-5|TRBJ2-3|few
TGTGCCAGCAGGGCCGTAACGGGGTTTGATACGCAGTATTTT
CASRAVTGFDTQYF
>TRBD1|TRBV29-1|TRBJ2-2|NA
TGCAGCGCCTATCTTGCGACAGGGTGGGGAACTACCGGGGAGCTGTTTTTT
CSAYLATGWGTTGELFF